One sample yielded the 17 T cell receptor beta chains listed below, sequenced in a study of Ad26.COV2.S vaccination and SARS-CoV-2 variants. The treatment: around 19 received Ad26.COV2.S at low or high dose, single or two shots; about 5 received placebo; per-sample allocation not given. Sample collection was performed on day 63 after the first vaccine or placebo injection. Some clones are missing from TCRdb's copy, which holds only in-frame ones; the method was immunoSEQ multiplex PCR. The sample consists of approximately 300,000 clones, around 85% of them appearing once. This material consisted of peripheral blood, taken in a trial of Ad26.COV2.S vaccine versus placebo. Every receptor here comes from a person between 18 and 65 years old who received the Ad26.COV2.S COVID-19 vaccine or a placebo.

This clone appeared once. The chain couples TRBV27 to TRBJ2-1; D is unclear. Per germline, CDR1 MNHEY and CDR2 SMNVEV (reference sequence). This CDR3 has 13 residues. V lost 3 bases and J 4 bases, leaving 7 bases between the germline ends. DNA of the CDR3: TGTGCCAGCAGTTTGCCCGGGTACAATGAGCAGTTCTTC. As protein: CASSLPGYNEQFF.

This chain joins TRBV6-5 and TRBJ1-5; no clear D gene. The CDR3 consists of 15 residues. The germline V gene encodes CDR1 MNHEY and CDR2 SVGAGI. Trimming removed 5 bases from V and 0 bases from J, with 11 bases in between. CDR3 sequence reads: CASSPSGNSNQPQHF. In DNA form, the CDR3 reads TGTGCCAGCAGTCCCAGCGGAAATAGCAATCAGCCCCAGCATTTT.

The rearrangement joins TRBV3-1 (or the pseudogene TRBV3-2) to TRBJ2-1; D possibly corresponds to TRBD2 (5 bases). From germline, CDR1 is LGHDT and CDR2 YNNKEL (reference sequence). Trimming stripped 4 bases from V and 6 bases from J, with 10 bases between. The CDR3 is 13 residues long. The CDR3 sequence: CASSPLAGNEQFF. CDR3 in DNA: TGTGCCAGCAGCCCCCTAGCCGGCAATGAGCAGTTCTTC.

The chain recombines TRBV21-1 with TRBJ1-1; the D segment call TRBD1 is taken from the table without a DNA check. TRBV21-1 is a listed pseudogene. The CDR3 is 16 residues long. The CDR3 bases are TGTGCCAGCAGCAAAATCAGCACAGTGTTGAACACTGAAGCTTTCTTT. Its protein product is CASSKISTVLNTEAFF.

This chain uses TRBV6-1 with TRBJ1-2; D ambiguous. The CDR3 runs 13 residues. The V and J ends lost 1 base and 4 bases respectively, with 7 bases between them. Germline V gives CDR1 MNHNS, CDR2 SASEGT. The CDR3 loop reads CASSEEHVYGYTF. CDR3 DNA: TGTGCCAGCAGTGAAGAACACGTCTATGGCTACACCTTC.

The J gene is TRBJ2-1, the V gene TRBV3-1 (or the pseudogene TRBV3-2); 13 bases are a match to TRBD2. The CDR3 is 18 residues long. Per the germline V gene, CDR1 is LGHDT and CDR2 is YNNKEL (reference sequence). After removal of 0 bases from V and 4 bases from J, the junction contained 6 bases not matched to a gene. The CDR3 region is CASSQDWGLAGSYNEQFF. CDR3 bases: TGTGCCAGCAGCCAAGATTGGGGACTAGCGGGGAGTTACAATGAGCAGTTCTTC.

Only a few counts were recorded for this clone. The V and J genes are TRBV9 and TRBJ1-5, with 8 bases fitting TRBD1. Looked up from germline, CDR1 is SGDLS and CDR2 is YYNGEE. J was trimmed by 8 bases and V by 4 bases; bases with no gene match: 11. The CDR3 extends over 15 amino acids. The DNA of the CDR3 is TGTGCCAGCAGCCGAAGTGGAACAGGGGGTGAGCCCCAGCATTTT. Its protein is CASSRSGTGGEPQHF. Based on the CDR3 plus reference TRBV9 and TRBJ1-5, the full variable domain is DSGVTQTPKHLITATGQRVTLRCSPRSGDLSVYWYQQSLDQGLQFLIQYYNGEERAKGNILERFSAQQFPDLHSELNLSSLELGDSALYFCASSRSGTGGEPQHFGDGTRLSIL.

A note on this clone: Other DNA sequences in the sample encode the same CDR3. The chain recombines TRBV2 with TRBJ1-2, with TRBD1 identical over 10 bases. This CDR3 has 14 residues. The J segment lost 4 bases and the V segment lost 4 bases, leaving 3 bases of the junction unmatched. CDR1 is SNHLY, CDR2 FYNNEI, per germline. The CDR3 here is CASSGTGGSYGYTF. The DNA for the CDR3 is TGTGCCAGCAGTGGGACAGGGGGTAGCTATGGCTACACCTTC.

This clone was observed once. The rearrangement joins TRBV2 to TRBJ1-4; D gene uncertain. Germline values: CDR1 SNHLY, CDR2 FYNNEI. The CDR3 totals 12 residues. Trimming left V 4 bases short and J 7 bases short, with 7 bases between. In DNA, the CDR3 is TGTGCCAGCAGTGTGCTCGGTGAAAAACTGTTTTTT. It is translated as CASSVLGEKLFF.

The gene calls are TRBV7-9 and TRBJ1-2; TRBD1 agrees at 7 bases. The CDR3 consists of 13 residues. Per germline, CDR1 SEHNR and CDR2 FQNEAQ (reference sequence). V shed 9 bases and J 2 bases; nucleotides not matched to a gene: 6. CDR3 protein: CASGQAGNYGYTF. The CDR3 DNA sequence: TGTGCCAGTGGACAGGCGGGGAACTATGGCTACACCTTC.

The chain joins TRBV28 to TRBJ1-2; D might be TRBD1 (6 bases). This CDR3 is built from 13 residues. The germline CDR1 and CDR2 sequences are MDHEN and SYDVKM. The V gene lost 5 bases and the J gene lost 8 bases, with 15 bases spanning the gap. The CDR3 here is CASSKGGFGGYTF. The CDR3 DNA reads as TGTGCCAGCAGTAAAGGGGGGTTTGGAGGCTACACCTTC.

J is TRBJ1-1 and V is TRBV5-1, with no clear D. The ends were cut back, 4 bases at V and 0 bases at J, with 13 bases in the middle. CDR3 length equals 15 residues. Germline lookup yields CDR1 SGHRS and CDR2 YFSETQ. The CDR3 protein is CASSQSPGLNTEAFF. In DNA, the CDR3 is TGCGCCAGCAGCCAGAGTCCGGGTTTGAACACTGAAGCTTTCTTT.

This clone appeared once. The chain couples TRBV6-5 to TRBJ2-3; 9 bases are a match to TRBD2. With 6 bases clipped from V and 4 bases from J, the junction kept 5 bases outside the gene matches. From germline, CDR1 is MNHEY and CDR2 SVGAGI. CDR3 length equals 14 residues. This CDR3 reads CASRAGGMADTQYF. CDR3 in DNA: TGTGCCAGCAGAGCGGGGGGTATGGCAGATACGCAGTATTTT.

This clone has just one count. V usage is TRBV5-1 and J usage is TRBJ2-7; perhaps TRBD2 as D (6 bases). V lost 0 bases, J lost 5 bases, and 12 bases lay in between. CDR1 and CDR2 (germline): SGHRS, YFSETQ. The CDR3 runs to 14 residues. CDR3: CASSLGDLPHEQYF. CDR3 nucleotide sequence: TGCGCCAGCAGCTTGGGGGACTTACCCCACGAGCAGTACTTC.

The chain is built from TRBV5-1 and TRBJ2-5, with D tentatively TRBD1 (5 bases). The CDR3 consists of 13 residues. Trimming shortened V by 4 bases and J by 0 bases, and 7 bases separated the two germline ends. The V gene's germline CDR1 is SGHRS and CDR2 YFSETQ. The CDR3 DNA reads TGCGCCAGCAGCCCGGACAACCAAGAGACCCAGTACTTC. Its protein product is CASSPDNQETQYF. Filled out from reference TRBV5-1 and TRBJ2-5, the complete variable domain reads KAGVTQTPRYLIKTRGQQVTLSCSPISGHRSVSWYQQTPGQGLQFLFEYFSETQRNKGNFPGRFSGRQFSNSRSEMNVSTLELGDSALYLCASSPDNQETQYFGPGTRLLVL.

This clone was observed a single time. J is TRBJ2-7 and V is TRBV19; 8 nucleotides align to TRBD1. Trimming at V came to 4 bases and at J to 4 bases, leaving 6 bases not matched to a gene. The length of the CDR3 is 14 residues. Germline assignment: CDR1 LNHDA and CDR2 SQIVND (reference sequence). The CDR3 bases are TGTGCCAGTAGTACGGGACAGGTCGGGTACGAGCAGTACTTC. Its translation is CASSTGQVGYEQYF.

The rearrangement joins TRBV2 to TRBJ1-2, with 9 bases aligning to TRBD1. This CDR3 has 12 residues. V gave up 6 bases and J gave up 6 bases; unmatched junction bases: 2. CDR1 and CDR2 (germline): SNHLY, FYNNEI. The CDR3 DNA reads TGTGCCAGCAGAAGGACAGGGGATGGCTACACCTTC. It is translated as CASRRTGDGYTF.